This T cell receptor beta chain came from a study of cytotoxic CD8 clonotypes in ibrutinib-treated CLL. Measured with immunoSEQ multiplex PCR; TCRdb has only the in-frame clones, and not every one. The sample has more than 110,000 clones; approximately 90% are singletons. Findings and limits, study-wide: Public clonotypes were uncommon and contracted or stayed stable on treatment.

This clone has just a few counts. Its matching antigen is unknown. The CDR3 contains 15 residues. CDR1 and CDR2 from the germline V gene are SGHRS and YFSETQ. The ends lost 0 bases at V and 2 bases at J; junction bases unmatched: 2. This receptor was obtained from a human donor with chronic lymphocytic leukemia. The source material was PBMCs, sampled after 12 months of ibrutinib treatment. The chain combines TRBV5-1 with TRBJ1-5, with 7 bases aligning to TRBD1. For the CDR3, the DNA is TGCGCCAGCAGCTTGGGACAGGGAGGCAATCAGCCCCAGCATTTT. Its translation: CASSLGQGGNQPQHF.